The T cell receptor (beta chain) described here comes from a study of blood T cell repertoires in COVID-19. Study information: Samples taken during acute and convalescent COVID-19 were collected in the United States, Italy and Spain.

Assay used: immunoSEQ multiplex PCR; TCRdb lists only in-frame clones, some missing. The repertoire holds 150,000 to 160,000 clones, approximately 85% seen once, with approximately 0.63% in the top ten. This CDR3 comprises 23 residues. V was trimmed by 0 bases and J by 0 bases, leaving 27 bases between them. The clonotype was recovered from a man aged 55 to 70 with COVID-19, enrolled during active disease. Sequencing used peripheral blood. This chain links TRBV6-7 with TRBJ2-6, with D perhaps matching TRBD2 (6 bases). TRBV6-7 is flagged as an ORF with uncertain function. In DNA, the CDR3 is TGTGCCAGCAGTTACTCCTTCGGGTTGGTTAGCGGAAATTCAGACTCTGGGGCCAACGTCCTGACTTTC. Translation: CASSYSFGLVSGNSDSGANVLTF.